This T cell receptor beta chain was observed in a study of beta chain features in type 1 diabetes. In the study overall: Healthy donors resembled patients in age, gender and cell yields.

The isolated RNA, all of it, was reverse transcribed, so expressed TCRB transcripts were what got sequenced. TCRdb keeps only in-frame clones here, not all; method: immunoSEQ multiplex PCR. The table has around 240,000 clones, around 16% seen once. General study points: Comparison showed that naive, central memory and Treg TCRB repertoires appeared more similar among patients than among healthy donors. PCR might preferentially amplify shorter templates, equally in patients and controls. When Type 1 diabetes patients were examined, their TCRB CDR3s proved moderately but significantly shorter in all four CD4+ subsets.

The germline V gene has CDR1 SQVTM and CDR2 ANQGSEA. Trimming stripped 7 bases from V and 8 bases from J, with 17 bases between. CDR3 length equals 12 residues. About this clone itself: Its antigen is currently unknown.

Sort purity for all populations was recorded as exceeding 98%. This clonotype originated in a man aged 25-45 years with type 1 diabetes. What was sequenced was naive CD4+ T cells from blood. J is TRBJ1-2 and V is TRBV29-1, with D perhaps matching TRBD1 (6 bases). The CDR3 nucleotides read TGCAGCGGTGGACAGCAAATTGAAGGCTACACCTTC. Encoded protein: CSGGQQIEGYTF.